This T cell receptor beta chain is from a study of beta chain features in type 1 diabetes. Study results and limitations: Researchers report that Type 1 diabetes patients had moderately but significantly shorter TCRB CDR3s across all four CD4+ subsets.

Expressed TCRB transcripts were sequenced, since all the RNA that had been isolated was reverse transcribed. Sequenced by immunoSEQ multiplex PCR; TCRdb stores in-frame clones only, minus some. The profile shows roughly 330,000 clones, roughly 12% of them singletons. Trimming pared 2 bases from V and 8 bases from J, leaving 15 bases between. The CDR3 totals 13 residues. CDR1 is GTSNPN and CDR2 is SVGIG in the germline V gene (reference sequence). Points on this clone: What it binds is unknown.

The V call is TRBV30, the J call TRBJ1-2, with D perhaps TRBD1 (6 bases). This clonotype was obtained from a woman under 30 with type 1 diabetes. Sample: naive CD4+ T cells from blood. CDR3 sequence (DNA): TGTGCCTGGAGTCCCGAGGGGGGGTTCGGCTACACCTTC. Translation: CAWSPEGGFGYTF.